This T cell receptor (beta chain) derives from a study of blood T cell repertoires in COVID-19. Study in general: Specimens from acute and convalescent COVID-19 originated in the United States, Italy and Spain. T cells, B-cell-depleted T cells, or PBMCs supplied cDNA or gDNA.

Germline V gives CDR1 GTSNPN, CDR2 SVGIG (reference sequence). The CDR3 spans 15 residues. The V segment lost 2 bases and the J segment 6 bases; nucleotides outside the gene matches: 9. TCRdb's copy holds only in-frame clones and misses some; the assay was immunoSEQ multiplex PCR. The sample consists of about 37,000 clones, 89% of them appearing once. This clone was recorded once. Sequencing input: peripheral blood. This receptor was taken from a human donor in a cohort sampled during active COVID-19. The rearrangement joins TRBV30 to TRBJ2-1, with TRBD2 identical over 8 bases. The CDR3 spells CAWSPGLGRGNEQFF. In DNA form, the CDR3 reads TGTGCCTGGAGTCCGGGACTAGGGAGGGGCAATGAGCAGTTCTTC.